The 32 T cell receptor beta chains given below trace back to one sample, sequenced in a study of blood T cell repertoires in COVID-19. Produced via immunoSEQ multiplex PCR; TCRdb's table is partial and in-frame only. The sample has under 400,000 clones, 80% to 90% seen once; the top ten hold about 2.1%. Sequencing was performed on PBMCs or T cells enriched from blood (not recorded which). Every receptor here comes from a man aged 40-49 years in a cohort exposed to, infected with or recovered from COVID-19 (not recorded which).

The chain carries TRBV6-4 and TRBJ2-7, with 7 bases identical to TRBD1. CDR1 is MRHNA and CDR2 is SNTAGT in the germline V gene. CDR3 size: 13 residues. The trim removed 3 bases at V and 5 bases at J, leaving 4 bases unmatched. The CDR3 loop is CASSEPGGNEQYF. The CDR3 bases are TGTGCCAGCAGTGAGCCAGGGGGAAACGAGCAGTACTTC.

This clone was seen a single time. Other DNA sequences from this sample encode an identical CDR3 as well. The chain couples TRBV18 to TRBJ1-4; D may be TRBD1 (6 bases). The ends were cut back, 3 bases at V and 4 bases at J, with 9 bases in the middle. This CDR3 comprises 14 residues. From germline, CDR1 is KGHSH and CDR2 LQKENI. CDR3 in amino acids: CASSPTGSNEKLFF. The CDR3 DNA sequence: TGTGCCAGCTCACCGACAGGCAGTAATGAAAAACTGTTTTTT.

This rearrangement joins TRBV6-6 to TRBJ1-2, with D hard to call. V lost 4 bases and J lost 3, with 15 bases in between. The CDR3 covers 15 residues. Germline-derived CDR1 and CDR2 are MNHNY and SVGAGI (reference sequence). Here the CDR3 DNA reads TGTGCCAGCAGTTCCATCCCTATACCATACTATGGCTACACCTTC. Translating gives CASSSIPIPYYGYTF.

This clone came up once. V gene TRBV19 combines with J gene TRBJ2-1; perhaps TRBD2 as D (6 bases). This CDR3 is built from 16 residues. V lost 5 bases and J lost 5, with 19 bases in between. Germline V gene sequence: CDR1 LNHDA, CDR2 SQIVND (reference sequence). The CDR3 sequence: CASSPETGVGDNEQFF. The DNA of the CDR3 is TGTGCCAGTAGTCCAGAAACGGGAGTTGGGGACAATGAGCAGTTCTTC.

The chain uses TRBV7-2 and TRBJ2-1, with 11 bases that match TRBD1. There are 15 residues in the CDR3. The J segment lost 4 bases and the V segment lost 5 bases, leaving 4 bases of the junction unmatched. Germline V gives CDR1 SGHTA, CDR2 FQGNSA. The chain's CDR3 is CASSRDRGIYNEQFF. The CDR3 DNA follows: TGTGCCAGCAGCCGGGACAGGGGGATTTACAATGAGCAGTTCTTC.

The chain joins TRBV13 to TRBJ2-5; D is uncertain. CDR1 and CDR2 (germline): PRHDT, FYEKMQ (reference sequence). V was cut by 8 bases and J by 1 base, with 11 bases left in between. This CDR3 is built from 13 residues. The CDR3 region has the DNA TGTGCCAGCTCGTCACGGTTCCAAGAGACCCAGTACTTC. Its translation: CASSSRFQETQYF. The full variable domain, completed using reference TRBV13 and TRBJ2-5, is AAGVIQSPRHLIKEKRETATLKCYPIPRHDTVYWYQQGPGQDPQFLISFYEKMQSDKGSIPDRFSAQQFSDYHSELNMSSLELGDSALYFCASSSRFQETQYFGPGTRLLVL.

V and J are TRBV11-3 and TRBJ1-3; no clear D gene. Trimming took 5 bases from V and 4 from J, leaving 9 bases between them. Germline V CDR1 and CDR2: SGHNT, YENEEA. This CDR3 comprises 13 residues. The CDR3 DNA reads as TGTGCCAGCAGCCCCGCTGGCGGAAACACCATATATTTT. Translating gives CASSPAGGNTIYF.

The chain recombines TRBV6-6 with TRBJ2-7; 8 bases line up with TRBD2. This CDR3 has 14 amino acids. Germline values: CDR1 MNHNY, CDR2 SVGAGI (reference sequence). The V gene end was trimmed by 7 bases and the J gene end by 3 bases; junction bases not matched to a gene: 8. The CDR3 loop is CASKLSAGVYEQYF. In nucleotides, the CDR3 is TGTGCCAGCAAGTTGTCAGCGGGAGTCTACGAGCAGTACTTC.

The chain recombines TRBV5-1 with TRBJ2-1; 13 nucleotides line up with TRBD2. Trimming at V came to 2 bases and at J to 9 bases, leaving 5 bases not matched to a gene. This CDR3 region has 15 residues. The germline V gene encodes CDR1 SGHRS and CDR2 YFSETQ. The CDR3 region has the DNA TGCGCCAGCAGCTTACTAGCGGGAGGGACCCCTGAGCAGTTCTTC. Protein sequence: CASSLLAGGTPEQFF. Complete variable domain (other parts from reference TRBV5-1 and TRBJ2-1): KAGVTQTPRYLIKTRGQQVTLSCSPISGHRSVSWYQQTPGQGLQFLFEYFSETQRNKGNFPGRFSGRQFSNSRSEMNVSTLELGDSALYLCASSLLAGGTPEQFFGPGTRLTVL.

This clone was recorded once. Other DNA variants within this sample encode the same CDR3. The chain joins TRBV27 to TRBJ1-2, with D tentatively TRBD1 (6 bases). V was pared by 5 bases and J by 2 bases, with 9 bases between. The CDR3 spans 13 residues. In germline, CDR1 is MNHEY, CDR2 SMNVEV (reference sequence). CDR3: CASSPTGNYGYTF. The CDR3 DNA reads as TGTGCCAGCAGTCCGACAGGAAACTATGGCTACACCTTC.

The chain joins TRBV20-1 to TRBJ1-5, with TRBD1 matching 8 bases. The CDR3 length is 14 residues. Germline lookup yields CDR1 DFQATT and CDR2 SNEGSKA (reference sequence). Losses at the gene ends were 3 bases for V and 5 bases for J; bases not matched to a gene: 6. In nucleotides, the CDR3 is TGCAGTGCTAGTAAGGACAGGGAGTATCAGCCCCAGCATTTT. Its protein product is CSASKDREYQPQHF.

This rearrangement joins TRBV5-6 to TRBJ1-3; 9 nucleotides agree with TRBD1. J was trimmed by 0 bases and V by 4 bases; bases with no gene match: 5. Looked up from germline, CDR1 is SGHDT and CDR2 is YYEEEE. The CDR3 sequence is 16 residues long. Here the CDR3 DNA reads TGTGCCAGCAGCCCCCGGGACAGGGACTCTGGAAACACCATATATTTT. Translation: CASSPRDRDSGNTIYF.

V and J are TRBV19 and TRBJ1-2; no clear D. Trimming took off 3 bases at V and 5 bases at J, with 7 bases between the two ends. CDR1 and CDR2 (germline): LNHDA, SQIVND (reference sequence). The CDR3 runs 12 residues. In DNA, the CDR3 is TGTGCCAGTAGTATGAGCCGATATGGCTACACCTTC. Translating it yields CASSMSRYGYTF.

The count of this clone is one. V usage is TRBV5-1 and J usage is TRBJ2-1; D is perhaps TRBD2 (6 bases). This CDR3 is 16 amino acids long. Germline V gives CDR1 SGHRS, CDR2 YFSETQ. V shed 3 bases and J shed 1 base, with 14 bases lying between them. In DNA form, the CDR3 reads TGCGCCAGCAGCTCTAACGGGAGACGGTCCTACAATGAGCAGTTCTTC. Protein sequence: CASSSNGRRSYNEQFF.

This sequence joins TRBV7-9 and TRBJ1-1, with TRBD1 as a possible D gene (5 bases). The length of the CDR3 is 14 residues. CDR1 is SEHNR, CDR2 FQNEAQ, per germline (reference sequence). Trimming removed 4 bases from V and 1 base from J, with 10 bases in between. The CDR3 bases are TGTGCCAGCAGCTCGCAGGGTAGGAACACTGAAGCTTTCTTT. It codes for CASSSQGRNTEAFF.

CDR3 coding DNA: TGTGCCAGCAGCCCCGGGAGCAATGAGCAGTTCTTC. It specifies CASSPGSNEQFF. The V gene is TRBV9, the J gene TRBJ2-1; tentative D call: TRBD2 (6 bases). From germline, CDR1 is SGDLS and CDR2 YYNGEE. The CDR3 sequence is 12 residues long. V was cut by 4 bases and J by 6 bases, with 8 bases left in between.

Turning to this clone: Distinct nucleotide sequences in the sample also encode this CDR3. V and J are TRBV5-4 and TRBJ2-1; tentatively, D is TRBD1 (6 bases). V shed 2 bases and J shed 0 bases, with 12 bases lying between them. Germline lookup yields CDR1 SGHNT and CDR2 YYREEE (reference sequence). The CDR3 covers 16 residues. The CDR3 region has the DNA TGTGCCAGCAGCTTAGGGGGACCCAGCTCCTACAATGAGCAGTTCTTC. Its translation: CASSLGGPSSYNEQFF. Combining the CDR3 with reference TRBV5-4 and TRBJ2-1 gives the whole variable domain ETGVTQSPTHLIKTRGQQVTLRCSSQSGHNTVSWYQQALGQGPQFIFQYYREEENGRGNFPPRFSGLQFPNYSSELNVNALELDDSALYLCASSLGGPSSYNEQFFGPGTRLTVL.

As concerns this clone: Other nucleotide sequences from this sample produce the same CDR3. The CDR3 bases are TGTGCCAGCTCACCGGGGACTAGCTACGAGCAGTACTTC. Amino acids: CASSPGTSYEQYF. The chain links TRBV18 to TRBJ2-7; 8 bases map to TRBD2. In germline, CDR1 is KGHSH, CDR2 LQKENI. The CDR3 totals 13 residues. V lost 3 bases and J lost 3; bases outside the gene matches: 1.

This clone was detected only once. V gene TRBV19 combines with J gene TRBJ1-4, with TRBD1 as a possible D gene (6 bases). The CDR3 has 17 residues. Trimming removed 4 bases from V and 4 bases from J, with 19 bases in between. From germline, CDR1 is LNHDA and CDR2 SQIVND (reference sequence). DNA for the CDR3: TGTGCCAGTAGTACTGGAGAGACAGGCGGCTTTAATGAAAAACTGTTTTTT. As protein: CASSTGETGGFNEKLFF.

The chain is built from TRBV7-9 and TRBJ2-1, with 9 bases that match TRBD2. Germline CDR1 SEHNR, CDR2 FQNEAQ (reference sequence). The J segment lost 5 bases and the V segment lost 5 bases, leaving 4 bases of the junction unmatched. CDR3 length: 14 amino acids. CDR3 bases: TGTGCCAGCAGCCCTCGGACTAGCGACAATGAGCAGTTCTTC. This translates into CASSPRTSDNEQFF.

This clone was picked up a small number of times. The chain carries TRBV7-9 and TRBJ2-5; D is perhaps TRBD2 (5 bases). V dropped 5 bases and J dropped 5 bases, with 21 bases sitting between them. Germline CDR1 reads SEHNR; CDR2 reads FQNEAQ (reference sequence). This CDR3 is built from 16 residues. The CDR3 loop is CASSPNTRGRIETQYF. CDR3 coding DNA: TGTGCCAGCAGCCCGAACACCCGCGGGCGGATTGAGACCCAGTACTTC.

This chain uses TRBV6-5 with TRBJ1-4; TRBD1 matches at 7 bases. Germline-derived CDR1 and CDR2 are MNHEY and SVGAGI. This CDR3 spans 14 amino acids. The junction had 10 bases not matched to a gene; V was cut back by 8 bases and J by 7 bases. CDR3 nucleotides: TGTGCCAGCCACCGGACAGGAGTAGCTGAAAAACTGTTTTTT. It specifies CASHRTGVAEKLFF.

This chain uses TRBV18 with TRBJ2-1, with 7 bases identical to TRBD1. Germline V gene lookup returns CDR1 KGHSH and CDR2 LQKENI. V trimming: 0 bases; J trimming: 6 bases; junction bases outside the gene matches: 11. CDR3 length: 17 residues. The CDR3 DNA reads as TGTGCCAGCTCACCACCTCTACAGGGGTCGGTAGGCAATGAGCAGTTCTTC. Its translation is CASSPPLQGSVGNEQFF.

This clone was picked up a small number of times. This chain links TRBV6-5 with TRBJ1-2; TRBD1 matches at 7 bases. This CDR3 has 15 residues. After removal of 7 bases from V and 2 bases from J, the junction contained 10 bases not matched to a gene. Germline CDR1 reads MNHEY; CDR2 reads SVGAGI. CDR3 coding DNA: TGTGCCAGCACCCGGGACAGCCAAAGGAACTATGGCTACACCTTC. Protein: CASTRDSQRNYGYTF.

The chain links TRBV9 to TRBJ1-2; 9 bases line up with TRBD1. The CDR3 consists of 17 residues. V was clipped by 0 bases and J by 8 bases; unmatched bases: 14. CDR1 SGDLS and CDR2 YYNGEE come from the germline V gene. This CDR3 reads CASSVAGTGSSASGYTF. For the CDR3, the DNA is TGTGCCAGCAGCGTAGCGGGGACAGGGTCTTCTGCGTCAGGCTACACCTTC.

This chain joins TRBV7-9 and TRBJ1-2, with 7 bases matching TRBD1. The ends lost 0 bases at V and 5 bases at J; junction bases unmatched: 3. The CDR3 extends over 14 amino acids. Germline loops: CDR1 SEHNR, CDR2 FQNEAQ (reference sequence). This chain's CDR3 is CASSLAGGAYGYTF. The CDR3 coding sequence is TGTGCCAGCAGCTTAGCAGGGGGCGCATATGGCTACACCTTC.

This chain uses TRBV5-1 with TRBJ2-1; TRBD1 is a possible D gene (6 bases). Looked up from germline, CDR1 is SGHRS and CDR2 is YFSETQ. The CDR3 has 13 residues. Trimming took off 4 bases at V and 8 bases at J, with 13 bases between the two ends. Written as DNA, the CDR3 is TGCGCCAGCAGCGAGAGGGGGAGTGATGAGCAGTTCTTC. Its protein is CASSERGSDEQFF.

The V and J genes are TRBV19 and TRBJ2-1, with 9 nucleotides matching TRBD2. Germline V gene data show CDR1 as LNHDA and CDR2 as SQIVND (reference sequence). This CDR3 contains 15 residues. V was pared by 4 bases and J by 1 base, with 2 bases of the junction left unmatched. The CDR3 spells CASSNSGSSYNEQFF. The CDR3 coding sequence is TGTGCCAGTAGTAATAGCGGGAGTTCCTACAATGAGCAGTTCTTC.

The rearrangement links TRBV6-1 to TRBJ2-2; possibly TRBD2 for D (5 bases). Germline V gene lookup returns CDR1 MNHNS and CDR2 SASEGT. The ends were cut back, 3 bases at V and 0 bases at J, with 14 bases in the middle. The CDR3 contains 17 residues. CDR3 sequence: CASSESLRAANTGELFF. CDR3 DNA sequence: TGTGCCAGCAGTGAGAGTCTGCGGGCTGCGAACACCGGGGAGCTGTTTTTT.

V and J are TRBV2 and TRBJ1-3; 7 nucleotides agree with TRBD1. After removal of 2 bases from V and 3 bases from J, the junction contained 1 base not matched to a gene. Germline assignment: CDR1 SNHLY and CDR2 FYNNEI. The CDR3 sequence is 14 residues long. In DNA form, the CDR3 reads TGTGCCAGCAGTGAACAGGGGGGTGGAAACACCATATATTTT. It specifies CASSEQGGGNTIYF.

The J gene is TRBJ1-2, the V gene TRBV5-1, with D hard to call. V lost 3 bases and J 2 bases, leaving 20 bases between the germline ends. CDR3 size: 17 residues. CDR1 and CDR2 from the germline V gene are SGHRS and YFSETQ. As DNA, the CDR3 is TGCGCCAGCAGCTGGATACCTTTCGGGTCAACCAACTATGGCTACACCTTC. It specifies CASSWIPFGSTNYGYTF.

CDR3 protein: CAWSRRAKNIQYF. CDR3 nucleotide sequence: TGTGCCTGGAGCCGTCGTGCCAAAAACATTCAGTACTTC. V gene TRBV30 combines with J gene TRBJ2-4; D is unclear. The germline V gene has CDR1 GTSNPN and CDR2 SVGIG (reference sequence). The CDR3 is 13 amino acids. The V end was cut by 3 bases, the J end by 1 base, with 7 bases between.